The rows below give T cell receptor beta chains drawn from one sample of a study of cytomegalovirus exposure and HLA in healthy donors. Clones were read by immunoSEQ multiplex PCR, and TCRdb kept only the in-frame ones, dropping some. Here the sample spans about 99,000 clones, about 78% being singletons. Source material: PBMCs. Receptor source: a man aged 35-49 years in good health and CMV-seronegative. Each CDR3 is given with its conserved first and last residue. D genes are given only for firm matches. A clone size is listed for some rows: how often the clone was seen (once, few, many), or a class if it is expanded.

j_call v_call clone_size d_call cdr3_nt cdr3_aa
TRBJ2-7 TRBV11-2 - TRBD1 TGTGCCAGCAGCTTACTTGACAGGGGTTGGGAGCAGTACTTC CASSLLDRGWEQYF
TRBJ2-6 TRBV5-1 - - TGCGCCAGCAGCTTGGCGGCCGGGGGGCCGATCCGCTCTGGGGCCAACGTCCTGACTTTC CASSLAAGGPIRSGANVLTF
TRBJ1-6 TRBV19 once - TGTGCCAGTAGCCTCGACGGGACACGGAATTCACCCCTCCACTTT CASSLDGTRNSPLHF
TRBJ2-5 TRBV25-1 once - TGTGCCAGCAGTGAAGGAGGATCTTACGGGGGTTACCAAGAGACCCAGTACTTC CASSEGGSYGGYQETQYF
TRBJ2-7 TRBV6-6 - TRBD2 TGTGCCAGCAGTTTCCCGGGGGGATACGAGCAGTACTTC CASSFPGGYEQYF
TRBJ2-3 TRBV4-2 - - TGTGCCAGCAGCCAAGATTTGGCTGATACGCAGTATTTT CASSQDLADTQYF
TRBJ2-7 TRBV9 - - TGTGCCAGCAGCGTAAGTGACCGGGGCGAGCAGTACTTC CASSVSDRGEQYF
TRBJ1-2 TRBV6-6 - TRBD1 TGTGCCAGCAGTGCCCCGGGACAGGAATGGTACTATGGCTACACCTTC CASSAPGQEWYYGYTF
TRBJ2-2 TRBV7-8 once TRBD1 TGTGCCAGCAGCTTGGGACAGGTGAACACCGGGGAGCTGTTTTTT CASSLGQVNTGELFF
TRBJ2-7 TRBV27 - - TGTGCCAGCAGTCCTCCCGGGCGGGACAGTCCTGACGAGCAGTACTTC CASSPPGRDSPDEQYF
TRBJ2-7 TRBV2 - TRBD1 TGTGCCAGCAGTGAAGGGACAGGCTACGAGCAGTACTTC CASSEGTGYEQYF
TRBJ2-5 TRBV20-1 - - TGCAGTGCTAGTGACGTACCGGAGCAGTACTTC CSASDVPEQYF
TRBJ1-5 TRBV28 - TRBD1 TGTGCCAGCAGTTTGGGGACAGGGGAAAAGCCCCAGCATTTT CASSLGTGEKPQHF
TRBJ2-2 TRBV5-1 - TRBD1 TGCGCCAGCAGCCGGGGGACAGGGGCGAACACCGGGGAGCTGTTTTTT CASSRGTGANTGELFF
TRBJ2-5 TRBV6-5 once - TGTGCCAGCAGCAGTAGTCAGGGCAGGAGAGAGGCCCAGTACTTC CASSSSQGRREAQYF
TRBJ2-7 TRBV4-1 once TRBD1 TGCGCCAGCAGCTGGACAGGGCACTACGAGCAGTACTTC CASSWTGHYEQYF
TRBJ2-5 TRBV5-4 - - TGTGCCAGCAGCTCGGGCAGGGAAGAGACCCAGTACTTC CASSSGREETQYF
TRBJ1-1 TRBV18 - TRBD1 TGTGCCAGCTCACCTGACAGGGAAACTGAAGCTTTCTTT CASSPDRETEAFF
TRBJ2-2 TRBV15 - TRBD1 TGTGCCACCAGCAGACTTACCGACAGGGGTTGGACCGGGGAGCTGTTTTTT CATSRLTDRGWTGELFF
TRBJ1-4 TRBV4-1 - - TGCGCCAGCAGCCAAGCGGGCCAGGGTGGCGAAAAACTGTTTTTT CASSQAGQGGEKLFF
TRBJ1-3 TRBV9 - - TGTGCCAGCAGCGCCCAGGTTTCTGGAAACACCATATATTTT CASSAQVSGNTIYF
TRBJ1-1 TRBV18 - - TGTGCCAGCTCACCACTGCAGGGCGGGAACACTGAAGCTTTCTTT CASSPLQGGNTEAFF
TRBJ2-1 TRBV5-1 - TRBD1 TGCGCCAGCAGGAAACTCCGGGACAGGGGGCTGGCCGGGCACAATGAGCAGTTCTTC CASRKLRDRGLAGHNEQFF
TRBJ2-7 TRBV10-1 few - TGCGCCAGCAGTGAGGTGTCAGCGGGCGGGCGGCAGTACTTC CASSEVSAGGRQYF
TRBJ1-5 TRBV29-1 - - TGCAGCGTTGGTAGTGAGCCCCAGCATTTT CSVGSEPQHF
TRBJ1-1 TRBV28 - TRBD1 TGTGCCAGCGAAATGACAGGGGGACGAACTGAAGCTTTCTTT CASEMTGGRTEAFF
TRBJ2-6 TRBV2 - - TGTGCCAGCAGGTCGGGGGCCAACGTCCTGACTTTC CASRSGANVLTF
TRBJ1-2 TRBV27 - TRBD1 TGTGCCAGCAGTCTACAGGGGGCCGGCTATGGCTACACCTTC CASSLQGAGYGYTF
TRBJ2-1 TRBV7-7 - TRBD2 TGTGCTAGCAGCCGAGGGACTAGCGGGGGGAATGAGCAGTTCTTC CASSRGTSGGNEQFF
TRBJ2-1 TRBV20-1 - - TGCAGTGCGAGAAATCCGAATGAGCAGTTCTTC CSARNPNEQFF
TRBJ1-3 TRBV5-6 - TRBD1 TGTGCCAGCAGTCTTGGCCAGGGGGCGGTTGGAAACACCATATATTTT CASSLGQGAVGNTIYF
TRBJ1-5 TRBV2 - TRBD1 TGTGCCAGCAGTGAATTCCAGGGGGCTCAGCCCCAGCATTTT CASSEFQGAQPQHF
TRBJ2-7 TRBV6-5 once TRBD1 TGTGCCACCTACACAGGGGGCGATTCCTACGAGCAGTACTTC CATYTGGDSYEQYF
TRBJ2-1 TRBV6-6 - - TGTGCCAGCACGACCGGTCGGGGGACTTTAGATGAGCAGTTCTTC CASTTGRGTLDEQFF
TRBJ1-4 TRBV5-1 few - TGCGCCAGAAACCCGCGGGGGGATAATGAAAAACTGTTTTTT CARNPRGDNEKLFF
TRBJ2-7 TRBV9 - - TGTGCCAGCAGCGTAGCAGACAGCTCCTACGAGCAGTACTTC CASSVADSSYEQYF
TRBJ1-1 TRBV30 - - TGTGCCTGGAACTCCGCAGGTTTGGGTGCTGAAGCTTTCTTT CAWNSAGLGAEAFF
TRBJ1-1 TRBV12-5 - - TGTGCTAGTGGCTCGCCAGGGGTTACTGAAGCTTTCTTT CASGSPGVTEAFF
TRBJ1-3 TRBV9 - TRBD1 TGTGCCAGCAGCGTTACACAGGGGTCTGGAAACACCATATATTTT CASSVTQGSGNTIYF
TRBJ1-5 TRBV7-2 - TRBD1 TGTGCCAGCAGCTTAGCTACAGGGGCAGGTCAGCCCCAGCATTTT CASSLATGAGQPQHF